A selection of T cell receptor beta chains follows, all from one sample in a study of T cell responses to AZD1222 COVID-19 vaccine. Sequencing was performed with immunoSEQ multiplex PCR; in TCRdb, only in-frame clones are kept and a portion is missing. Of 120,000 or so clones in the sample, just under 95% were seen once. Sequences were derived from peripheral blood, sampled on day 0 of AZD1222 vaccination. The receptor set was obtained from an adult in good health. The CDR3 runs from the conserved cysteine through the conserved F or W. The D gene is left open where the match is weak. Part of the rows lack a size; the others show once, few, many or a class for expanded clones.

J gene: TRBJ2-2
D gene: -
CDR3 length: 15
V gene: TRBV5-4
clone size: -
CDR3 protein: CASSLGGVNTGELFF
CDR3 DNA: TGTGCCAGCAGCCTGGGGGGCGTCAACACCGGGGAGCTGTTTTTT

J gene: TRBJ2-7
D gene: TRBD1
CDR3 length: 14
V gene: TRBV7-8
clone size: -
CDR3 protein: CASRPGTASYEQYF
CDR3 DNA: TGTGCCAGCCGACCCGGGACAGCCTCCTACGAGCAGTACTTC

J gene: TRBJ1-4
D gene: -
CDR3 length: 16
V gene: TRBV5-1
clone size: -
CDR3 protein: CASSLDPQGINEKLFF
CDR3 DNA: TGCGCCAGCAGCTTGGACCCTCAGGGAATAAATGAAAAACTGTTTTTT

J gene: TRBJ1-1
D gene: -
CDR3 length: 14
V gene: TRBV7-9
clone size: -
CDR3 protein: CASKDITGTSKAFF
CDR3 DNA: TGTGCCAGCAAGGACATAACGGGGACGTCTAAAGCTTTCTTT

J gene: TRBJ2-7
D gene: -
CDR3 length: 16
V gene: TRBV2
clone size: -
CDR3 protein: CASRGGLFGRSYEQYF
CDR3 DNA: TGTGCCAGCAGGGGTGGGCTGTTCGGCAGAAGCTACGAGCAGTACTTC

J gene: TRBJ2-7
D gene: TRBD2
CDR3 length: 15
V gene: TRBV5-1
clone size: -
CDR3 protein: CASSRTSADTYEQYF
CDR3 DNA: TGCGCCAGCAGCCGAACTAGCGCTGATACCTACGAGCAGTACTTC

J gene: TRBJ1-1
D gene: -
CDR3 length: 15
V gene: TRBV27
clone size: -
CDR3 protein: CASSLYRAMNTEAFF
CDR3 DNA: TGTGCCAGCAGTCTTTACAGGGCCATGAACACTGAAGCTTTCTTT

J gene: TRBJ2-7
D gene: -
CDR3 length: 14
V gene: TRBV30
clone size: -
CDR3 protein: CAWANGTPPYEQYF
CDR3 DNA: TGTGCCTGGGCCAACGGGACACCTCCCTACGAGCAGTACTTC

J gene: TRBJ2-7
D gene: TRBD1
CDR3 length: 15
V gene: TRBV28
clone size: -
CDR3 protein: CASSLIAGGSYEQYF
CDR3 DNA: TGTGCCAGCAGTTTAATTGCAGGGGGCAGTTACGAGCAGTACTTC

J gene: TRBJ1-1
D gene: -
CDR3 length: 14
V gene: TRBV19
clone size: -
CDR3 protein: CASSPSGGWTEAFF
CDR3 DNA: TGTGCCAGTAGTCCCTCCGGGGGGTGGACTGAAGCTTTCTTT

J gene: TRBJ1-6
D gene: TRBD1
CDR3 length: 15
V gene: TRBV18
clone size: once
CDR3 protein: CASSPSDRDNSPLHF
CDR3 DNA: TGTGCCAGCTCACCCTCGGACAGGGATAATTCACCCCTCCACTTT

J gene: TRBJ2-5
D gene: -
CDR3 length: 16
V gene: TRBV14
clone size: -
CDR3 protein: CASSQRTLMGKETQYF
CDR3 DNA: TGTGCCAGCAGCCAACGGACACTTATGGGGAAAGAGACCCAGTACTTC

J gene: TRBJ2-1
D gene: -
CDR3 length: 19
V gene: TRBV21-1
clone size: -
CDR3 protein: CASSKTKRGGGGSIHEQFF
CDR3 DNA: TGTGCCAGCAGCAAAACCAAACGGGGGGGCGGAGGGTCCATCCATGAGCAGTTCTTC

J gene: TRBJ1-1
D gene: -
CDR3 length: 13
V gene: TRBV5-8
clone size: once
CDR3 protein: CARPIRADTEAFF
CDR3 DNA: TGTGCCAGGCCCATAAGGGCGGACACTGAAGCTTTCTTT

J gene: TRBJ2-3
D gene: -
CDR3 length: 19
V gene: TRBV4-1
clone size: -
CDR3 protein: CASSQESLAWARGADTQYF
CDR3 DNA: TGCGCCAGCAGCCAAGAATCCCTCGCCTGGGCAAGAGGGGCAGATACGCAGTATTTT

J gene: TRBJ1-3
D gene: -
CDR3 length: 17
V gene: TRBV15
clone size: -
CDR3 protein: CATSRDKLKNSGNTIYF
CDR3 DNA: TGTGCCACCAGCAGAGATAAGCTAAAAAACTCTGGAAACACCATATATTTT

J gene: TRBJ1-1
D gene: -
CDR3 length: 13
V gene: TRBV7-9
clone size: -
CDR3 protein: CASSSEGPTEAFF
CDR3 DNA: TGTGCCAGCAGCTCAGAGGGCCCAACTGAAGCTTTCTTT

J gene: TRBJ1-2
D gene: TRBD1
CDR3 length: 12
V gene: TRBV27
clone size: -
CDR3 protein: CASSHRGNGYTF
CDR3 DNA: TGTGCCAGCAGTCACAGGGGGAATGGCTACACCTTC

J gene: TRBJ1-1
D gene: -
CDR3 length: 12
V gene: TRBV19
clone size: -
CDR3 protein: CASSFWNTEAFF
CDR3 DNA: TGTGCCAGTAGTTTCTGGAACACTGAAGCTTTCTTT

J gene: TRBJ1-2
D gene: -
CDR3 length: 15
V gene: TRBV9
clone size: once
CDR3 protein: CASSVELGTNYGYTF
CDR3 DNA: TGTGCCAGCAGCGTAGAGCTGGGAACTAACTATGGCTACACCTTC

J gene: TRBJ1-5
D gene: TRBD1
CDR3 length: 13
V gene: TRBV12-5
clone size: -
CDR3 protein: CASGLDFRGSVHF
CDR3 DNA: TGTGCTAGTGGTTTGGATTTCAGGGGGTCCGTCCATTTT